This TCR beta chain was observed in a study of T cell repertoires in cytomegalovirus infection. About the study: CMV infection plus the matching HLA type was flagged by public TCR beta signatures.

TCRdb itself ran the reads through MiXCR, one entry per CDR3 protein. The sample includes 600,000 to 800,000 distinct CDR3 sequences, around 24% seen only once; the top ten take around 8%. The V end lost 6 bases, the J end lost 10 bases, and 21 bases lay between the germline ends. The germline gives CDR1 SGHAT, CDR2 FQNNGV. The CDR3 totals 14 residues. This clonotype was detected many times. This receptor was taken from a human donor in good health (CMV status not recorded). Some clones in this sample may be carry-over from other donors' samples. The sample taken for sequencing was CD8+ T cells from PBMCs. This rearrangement joins TRBV11-2 to TRBJ1-1; TRBD1 might be the D (5 bases). The CDR3 is CASSPSGPQGGAFF. CDR3 nucleotides: TGTGCCAGCAGTCCGTCGGGGCCCCAGGGTGGAGCTTTCTTT.